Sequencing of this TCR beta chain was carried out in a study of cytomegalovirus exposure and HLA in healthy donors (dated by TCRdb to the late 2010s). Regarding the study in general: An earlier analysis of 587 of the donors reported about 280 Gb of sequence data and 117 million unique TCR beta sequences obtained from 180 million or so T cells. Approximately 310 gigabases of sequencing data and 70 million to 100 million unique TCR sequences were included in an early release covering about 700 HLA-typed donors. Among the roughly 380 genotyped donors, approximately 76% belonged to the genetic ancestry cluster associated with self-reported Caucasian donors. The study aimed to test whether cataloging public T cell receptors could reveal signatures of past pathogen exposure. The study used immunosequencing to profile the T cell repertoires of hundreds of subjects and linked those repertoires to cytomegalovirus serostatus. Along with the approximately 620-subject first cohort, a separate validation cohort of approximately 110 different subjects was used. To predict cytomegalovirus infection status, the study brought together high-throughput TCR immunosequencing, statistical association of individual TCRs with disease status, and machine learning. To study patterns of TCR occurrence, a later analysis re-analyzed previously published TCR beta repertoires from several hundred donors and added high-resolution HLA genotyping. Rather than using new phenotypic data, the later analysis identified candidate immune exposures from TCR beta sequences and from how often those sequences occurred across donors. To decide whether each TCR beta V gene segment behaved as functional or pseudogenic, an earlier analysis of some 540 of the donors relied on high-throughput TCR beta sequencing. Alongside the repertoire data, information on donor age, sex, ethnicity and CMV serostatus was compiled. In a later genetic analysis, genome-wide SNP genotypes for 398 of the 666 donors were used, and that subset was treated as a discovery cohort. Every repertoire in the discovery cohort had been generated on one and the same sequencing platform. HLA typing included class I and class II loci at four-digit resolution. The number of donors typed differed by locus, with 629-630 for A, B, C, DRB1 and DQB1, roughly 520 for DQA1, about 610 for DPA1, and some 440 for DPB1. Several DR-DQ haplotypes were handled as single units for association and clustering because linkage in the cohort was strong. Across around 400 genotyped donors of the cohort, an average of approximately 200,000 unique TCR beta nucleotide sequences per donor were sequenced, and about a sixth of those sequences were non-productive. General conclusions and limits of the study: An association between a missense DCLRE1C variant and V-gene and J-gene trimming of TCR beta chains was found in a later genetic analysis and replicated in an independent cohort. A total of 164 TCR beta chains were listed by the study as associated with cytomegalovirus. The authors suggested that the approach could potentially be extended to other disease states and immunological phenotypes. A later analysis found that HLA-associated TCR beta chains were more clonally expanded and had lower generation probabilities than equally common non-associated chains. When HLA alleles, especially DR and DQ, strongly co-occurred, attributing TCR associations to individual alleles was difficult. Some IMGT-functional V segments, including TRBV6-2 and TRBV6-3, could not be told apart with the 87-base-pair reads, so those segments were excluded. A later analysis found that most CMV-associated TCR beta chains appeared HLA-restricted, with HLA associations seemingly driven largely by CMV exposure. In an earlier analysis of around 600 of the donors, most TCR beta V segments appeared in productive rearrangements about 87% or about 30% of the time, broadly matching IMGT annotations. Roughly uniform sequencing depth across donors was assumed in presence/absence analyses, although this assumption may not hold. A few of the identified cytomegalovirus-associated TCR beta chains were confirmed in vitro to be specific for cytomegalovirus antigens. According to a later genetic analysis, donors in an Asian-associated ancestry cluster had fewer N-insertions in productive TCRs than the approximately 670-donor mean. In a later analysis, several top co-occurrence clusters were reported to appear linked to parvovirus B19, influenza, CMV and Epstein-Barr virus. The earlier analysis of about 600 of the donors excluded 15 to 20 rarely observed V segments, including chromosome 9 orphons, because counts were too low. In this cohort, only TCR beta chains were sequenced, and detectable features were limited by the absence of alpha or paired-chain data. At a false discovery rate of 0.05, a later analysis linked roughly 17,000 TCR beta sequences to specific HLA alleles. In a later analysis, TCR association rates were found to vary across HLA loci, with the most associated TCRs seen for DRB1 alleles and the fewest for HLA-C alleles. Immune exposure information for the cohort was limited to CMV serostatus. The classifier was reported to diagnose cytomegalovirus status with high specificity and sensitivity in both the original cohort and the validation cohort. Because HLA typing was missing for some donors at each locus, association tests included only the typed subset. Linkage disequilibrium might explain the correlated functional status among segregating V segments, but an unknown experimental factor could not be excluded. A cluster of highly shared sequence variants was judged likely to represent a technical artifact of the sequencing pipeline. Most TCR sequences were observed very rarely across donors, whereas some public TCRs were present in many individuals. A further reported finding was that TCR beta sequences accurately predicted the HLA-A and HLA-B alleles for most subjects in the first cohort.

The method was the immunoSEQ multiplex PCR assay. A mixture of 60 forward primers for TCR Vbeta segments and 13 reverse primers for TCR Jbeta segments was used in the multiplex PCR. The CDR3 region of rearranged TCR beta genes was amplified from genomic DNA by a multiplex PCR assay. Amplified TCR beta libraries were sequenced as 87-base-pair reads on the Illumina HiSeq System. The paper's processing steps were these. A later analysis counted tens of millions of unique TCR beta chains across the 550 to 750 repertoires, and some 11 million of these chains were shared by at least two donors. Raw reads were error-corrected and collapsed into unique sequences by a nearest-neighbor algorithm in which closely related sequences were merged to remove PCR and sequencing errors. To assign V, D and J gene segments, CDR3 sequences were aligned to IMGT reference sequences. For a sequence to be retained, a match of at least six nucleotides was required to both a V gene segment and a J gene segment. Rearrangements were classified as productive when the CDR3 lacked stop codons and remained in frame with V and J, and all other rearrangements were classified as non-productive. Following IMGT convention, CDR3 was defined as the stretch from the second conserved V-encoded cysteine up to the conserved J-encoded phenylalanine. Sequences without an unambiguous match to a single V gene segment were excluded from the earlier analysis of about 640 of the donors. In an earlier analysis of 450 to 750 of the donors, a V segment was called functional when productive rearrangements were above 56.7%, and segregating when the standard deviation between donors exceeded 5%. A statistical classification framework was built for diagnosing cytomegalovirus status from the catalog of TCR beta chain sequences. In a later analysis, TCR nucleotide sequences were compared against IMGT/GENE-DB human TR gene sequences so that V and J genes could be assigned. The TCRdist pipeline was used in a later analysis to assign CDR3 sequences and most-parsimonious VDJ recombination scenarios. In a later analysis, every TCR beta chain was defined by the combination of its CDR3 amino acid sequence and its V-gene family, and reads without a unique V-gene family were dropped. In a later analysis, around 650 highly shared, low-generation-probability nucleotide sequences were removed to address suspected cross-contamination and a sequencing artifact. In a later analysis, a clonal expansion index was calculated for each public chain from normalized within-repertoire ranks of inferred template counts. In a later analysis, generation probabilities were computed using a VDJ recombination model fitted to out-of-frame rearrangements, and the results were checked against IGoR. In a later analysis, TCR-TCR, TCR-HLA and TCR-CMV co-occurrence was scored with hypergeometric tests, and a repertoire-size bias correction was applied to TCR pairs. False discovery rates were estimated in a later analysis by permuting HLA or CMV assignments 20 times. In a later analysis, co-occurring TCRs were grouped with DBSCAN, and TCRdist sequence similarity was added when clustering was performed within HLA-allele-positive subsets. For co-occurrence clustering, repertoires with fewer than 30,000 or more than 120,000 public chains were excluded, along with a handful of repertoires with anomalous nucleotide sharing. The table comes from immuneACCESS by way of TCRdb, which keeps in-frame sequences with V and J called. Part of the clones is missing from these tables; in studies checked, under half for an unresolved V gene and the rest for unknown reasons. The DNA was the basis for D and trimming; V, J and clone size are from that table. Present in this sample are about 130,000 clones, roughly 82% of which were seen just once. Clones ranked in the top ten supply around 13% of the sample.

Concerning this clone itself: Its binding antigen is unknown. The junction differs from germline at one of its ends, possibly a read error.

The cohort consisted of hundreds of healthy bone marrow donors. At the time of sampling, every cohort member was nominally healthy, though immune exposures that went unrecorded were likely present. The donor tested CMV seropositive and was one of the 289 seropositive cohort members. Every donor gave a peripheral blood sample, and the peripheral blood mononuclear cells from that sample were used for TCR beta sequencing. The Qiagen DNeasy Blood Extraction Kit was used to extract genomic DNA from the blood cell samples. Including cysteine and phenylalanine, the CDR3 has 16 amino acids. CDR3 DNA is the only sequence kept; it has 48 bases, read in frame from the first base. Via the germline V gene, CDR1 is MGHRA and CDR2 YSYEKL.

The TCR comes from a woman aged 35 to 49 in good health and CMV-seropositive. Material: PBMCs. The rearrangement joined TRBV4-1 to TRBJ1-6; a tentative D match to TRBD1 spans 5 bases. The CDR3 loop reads CASSRYRDSNNSPLHF. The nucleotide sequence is TGCGCCAGCAGCCGATATCGGGACTCCAATAATTCACCCCTCCACTTT.